These T cell receptor beta chains were read from a single sample in a study of T cell responses to AZD1222 COVID-19 vaccine. Sequenced by immunoSEQ multiplex PCR; TCRdb stores in-frame clones only, minus some. The sample lists more than 100,000 clones, 92% seen once, with 13% to 15% in the top ten. This specimen consisted of peripheral blood, obtained on day 0 of AZD1222 vaccination. These TCRs come from an adult in good health. Both conserved end residues are part of each CDR3. The D gene is left open where the match is weak. Size tells how often a clone was seen (once, few, many) or the class of an expanded clone, and some rows leave it out.

V	D	size	J	CDR3	DNA
TRBV21-1	.	.	TRBJ2-5	CASSTPRGTQYF	TGTGCCAGCAGCACACCTCGGGGGACCCAGTACTTC
TRBV7-6	.	.	TRBJ1-1	CASSPEGIPTEAFF	TGTGCCAGCAGCCCAGAGGGGATTCCCACTGAAGCTTTCTTT
TRBV6-6	.	once	TRBJ2-4	CASSTLQGSWYF	TGTGCCAGCAGTACCCTACAGGGTAGTTGGTACTTC
TRBV20-1	.	.	TRBJ1-2	CSASGFAGDGYTF	TGCAGTGCTAGTGGTTTCGCCGGGGATGGCTACACCTTC
TRBV7-8	TRBD1	.	TRBJ1-5	CASYPGQGFNQPQHF	TGTGCCAGTTATCCGGGACAGGGCTTTAATCAGCCCCAGCATTTT
TRBV6-5	.	once	TRBJ1-2	CATRQPYGYTF	TGTGCTACAAGACAGCCTTATGGCTACACCTTC
TRBV6-5	.	.	TRBJ2-7	CASRQAAYEQYF	TGTGCCAGCAGGCAGGCCGCCTACGAGCAGTACTTC
TRBV12-5	TRBD1	.	TRBJ1-1	CASAVDRVVAEAFF	TGTGCTAGTGCCGTCGACAGGGTAGTTGCTGAAGCTTTCTTT
TRBV2	.	.	TRBJ1-2	CASSDRPRGGGYTF	TGTGCCAGCAGTGATAGGCCCCGAGGAGGTGGCTACACCTTC
TRBV7-2	TRBD1	.	TRBJ1-2	CASSLEGTGADYGYTF	TGTGCCAGCAGCTTAGAGGGTACAGGGGCGGACTATGGCTACACCTTC
TRBV24-1	.	.	TRBJ2-1	CATSDDLADSYNEQFF	TGTGCCACCAGTGATGACTTAGCGGACTCCTACAATGAGCAGTTCTTC
TRBV28	.	.	TRBJ1-1	CASSFLNGGTEAFF	TGTGCCAGCAGTTTCCTTAACGGGGGGACTGAAGCTTTCTTT
TRBV27	TRBD2	.	TRBJ2-2	CASSLNSGSIPGELFF	TGTGCCAGCAGTCTTAATAGCGGGAGTATCCCCGGGGAGCTGTTTTTT
TRBV7-2	.	once	TRBJ2-7	CASSLGQGNYEQYF	TGTGCCAGCAGCTTAGGGCAGGGTAACTACGAGCAGTACTTC
TRBV19	.	once	TRBJ1-3	CASTGVSSGNTIYF	TGTGCCAGTACCGGGGTGTCCTCTGGAAACACCATATATTTT
TRBV28	.	few	TRBJ1-1	CASSLLRRTEAFF	TGTGCCAGCAGTTTATTACGTCGGACTGAAGCTTTCTTT
TRBV20-1	.	.	TRBJ2-7	CSAEAQGQQYF	TGCAGCGCTGAGGCACAGGGTCAGCAGTACTTC
TRBV3-1/TRBV3-2	.	.	TRBJ1-1	CASRGGQTNTEAFF	TGTGCCAGCAGGGGGGGGCAGACGAACACTGAAGCTTTCTTT
TRBV10-3	.	.	TRBJ2-2	CAIHPGQNTGELFF	TGTGCCATCCATCCGGGACAGAACACCGGGGAGCTGTTTTTT
TRBV7-2	TRBD1	.	TRBJ2-2	CASSVDRGFAGELFF	TGTGCCAGCAGCGTAGACAGGGGGTTCGCCGGGGAGCTGTTTTTT
TRBV4-3	.	once	TRBJ1-1	CASSQERWSTEAFF	TGCGCCAGCAGCCAAGAAAGATGGAGCACTGAAGCTTTCTTT
TRBV4-1	TRBD2	.	TRBJ2-3	CASSQGLAGVMNTQYF	TGCGCCAGCAGCCAGGGACTAGCGGGGGTTATGAATACGCAGTATTTT
TRBV5-1	TRBD2	.	TRBJ2-7	CASSPGLAETEQYF	TGCGCCAGCAGCCCGGGACTAGCGGAGACCGAGCAGTACTTC
TRBV9	TRBD1	once	TRBJ2-1	CASSAGGQGQEEFFLYRRNEQFF	TGTGCCAGCAGCGCGGGGGGACAGGGCCAAGAGGAATTCTTTTTATACCGTCGCAATGAGCAGTTCTTC
TRBV2	.	.	TRBJ1-2	CASSGQGGYTF	TGTGCCAGCAGTGGACAAGGCGGCTACACCTTC
TRBV6-5	.	.	TRBJ2-3	CASSDRGHTDTQYF	TGTGCCAGCAGCGACCGGGGCCACACAGATACGCAGTATTTT
TRBV5-1	.	.	TRBJ1-1	CASSLGPTRNTEAFF	TGCGCCAGCAGCTTGGGACCTACTAGAAACACTGAAGCTTTCTTT
TRBV5-6	TRBD1	.	TRBJ1-1	CASSLADREVTEAFF	TGTGCCAGCAGCTTGGCCGACAGGGAGGTCACTGAAGCTTTCTTT
TRBV11-2	.	.	TRBJ1-2	CASSLGSGDGYTF	TGTGCCAGCAGCTTAGGGTCAGGGGATGGCTACACCTTC
TRBV19	TRBD2	.	TRBJ2-2	CASFGGASTGELFF	TGTGCCAGTTTCGGGGGGGCGAGCACCGGGGAGCTGTTTTTT
TRBV3-1/TRBV3-2	.	.	TRBJ1-2	CASSHAGYGYTF	TGTGCCAGCAGCCATGCGGGGTATGGCTACACCTTC
TRBV7-2	.	.	TRBJ2-1	CASSPGAHFTNEQFF	TGTGCCAGCAGCCCCGGGGCCCACTTTACCAATGAGCAGTTCTTC
TRBV7-2	TRBD2	.	TRBJ2-1	CASSLIPAGGRNEQFF	TGTGCCAGCAGCTTAATTCCGGCGGGGGGGCGGAATGAGCAGTTCTTC